The clone carrying this T cell receptor beta chain has just one count. Per the original methods: Estimation of nucleated cell counts was performed using reference gene primer amplification. Clones were sequenced by immunoSEQ multiplex PCR, and TCRdb holds only the in-frame ones, with some missing. V and J calls and clone size follow that table, whereas D and trimming were derived from the DNA. The repertoire has 300,000 or so clones, roughly 87% of them found once; the top ten carry approximately 6%. Participants spanned ages 18 to 89 years and resided in roughly 22 US areas. Cohort assignment relied on participant-reported clinical history. These data come from a study of blood T cell repertoires in COVID-19. The CDR3 is made up of 17 amino acids. V trimming: 0 bases; J trimming: 2 bases; junction bases outside the gene matches: 8. Germline lookup yields CDR1 SGHKS and CDR2 YYEKEE (reference sequence).

The chain employs TRBV5-5 and TRBJ1-3, with 7 bases aligning to TRBD1. Sequenced: PBMCs or T cells enriched from blood (not recorded which). The source is a woman younger than 45 who had recovered from COVID-19. This chain's CDR3 is CASSLDRGVSTGNTIYF. The CDR3 DNA reads as TGTGCCAGCAGCTTGGACAGGGGAGTCTCAACTGGAAACACCATATATTTT.